This TCR beta chain was sequenced in a study of technical replicates of blood from four donors (dated by TCRdb to about 2017). The germline V gene specifies SGDLS as CDR1 and YYNGEE as CDR2. Counted from cysteine to phenylalanine, this CDR3 has 15 amino acids. The read is trimmed to its CDR3 DNA, 45 bases read in frame from base 1. V is pruned by 4 bases and J by 5 bases, leaving 7 bases of the junction without a gene match. This clone appeared once. Its target antigen remains unknown. No much larger clone exists at a distance of one base, and base qualities are not known. Library generation was performed with the immunoSEQ multiplex PCR assay. This is the immuneACCESS table as TCRdb keeps it, with only in-frame sequences that have V and J called. A part of the clones is gone; compared with another copy, unresolved V genes explain less than half, and the rest is unexplained. The sample table holds over 50,000 clones, of which about 87% were seen once. The ten most abundant clones make up over 4.5% of the sample.

The sequence was collected from a human donor in good health. Some clones in this sample may be carry-over from other donors' samples. The V and J segments used are TRBV9 and TRBJ2-5, and TRBD2 aligns with 11 junction nucleotides. Input material: PBMCs. The DNA sequence follows: TGTGCCAGCAGCACGGGACTAGCGGATAGGGAGACCCAGTACTTC. It is translated as CASSTGLADRETQYF. The reference TRBV9 and TRBJ2-5 proteins fill in what lies around the CDR3, so the full variable domain reads DSGVTQTPKHLITATGQRVTLRCSPRSGDLSVYWYQQSLDQGLQFLIQYYNGEERAKGNILERFSAQQFPDLHSELNLSSLELGDSALYFCASSTGLADRETQYFGPGTRLLVL.